Sequencing of this TCR beta chain was carried out in a study of cytomegalovirus exposure and HLA in healthy donors. Notes on the study in general: Likely technical artifact: a cluster of highly shared sequence variants. In a later analysis, a missense DCLRE1C variant was linked to TCR beta V- and J-gene trimming.

As for this clone: Its antigen is still unknown.

The PCR employed 60 Vbeta primers together with 13 Jbeta primers. Some clones are missing from TCRdb's copy, which holds only in-frame ones; the method was immunoSEQ multiplex PCR. There are fewer than 200,000 clones in the sample; about 72% occur only once, and about 1.6% lies in the top ten. Trimming left V 0 bases short and J 2 bases short, with 14 bases between. Germline loops: CDR1 LNHDA, CDR2 SQIVND (reference sequence). There are 16 residues in the CDR3. The sequencing sample was made of PBMCs. The TCR sequence derives from a girl aged 5 to 17 in good health and CMV-seronegative. This chain joins TRBV19 and TRBJ2-7; D may be TRBD1 (6 bases). CDR3 in amino acids: CASSIEGGHPTYEQYF. Here the CDR3 DNA reads TGTGCCAGTAGTATAGAAGGGGGACATCCTACCTACGAGCAGTACTTC.